This T cell receptor (beta chain) was captured in a study of blood T cell repertoires in COVID-19 (TCRdb year 2020). A note on the overall study: Samples covering the acute and convalescent phases of COVID-19 were provided by collaborators in the United States, Italy and Spain. The repertoires were released in a freely available public database intended as a resource for research on the immune response to SARS-CoV-2. Deeply sampled blood TCRbeta repertoires from subjects exposed to, actively infected with, or recovered from COVID-19 were included in the dataset. Nearly every sample came with metadata listing a de-identified subject ID, COVID-19 status, age in years and sex. Where HLA class I and class II types were available, the types were taken from metadata supplied by the sample provider, not from assay-based typing. The prospective study material was composed of cDNA or gDNA derived from T cells, B-cell-depleted T cells, or PBMCs. Samples came from the ongoing ImmuneRACE study (first 160 participants) plus 1,254 subjects from 6 global collaborators.

The CDR3, cysteine through phenylalanine, is 13 amino acids long. Only the CDR3 portion is preserved as DNA: 39 bases, with reading frame beginning at the first base. Taken from the germline V gene, the CDR1 and CDR2 loops are MNHEY and SVGAGI. The collaborating institutions used their own protocols to collect whole blood in K2EDTA tubes. For TCRbeta analysis, collaborator samples were shipped as frozen whole blood, as isolated PBMCs, or as DNA extracted from either sample type. As to this clone: Its cognate antigen has yet to be identified. One base away there is no much larger clone; base qualities are not given.

The immunoSEQ Assay, a bias-controlled multiplex PCR, was used to amplify TCRbeta CDR3 regions from genomic DNA. The published analysis was carried out like this. The number of nucleated cells in each sample was estimated from the amplification of reference gene primers within the assay. To quantify the absolute abundance of each unique TCRbeta CDR3 rearrangement, sequence reads were collapsed and filtered. For each sample, productive Simpson clonality was calculated as the square root of Simpson's diversity index over productive rearrangements. TCRdb took this table from immuneACCESS and kept in-frame rearrangements with V and J called. Such tables lack part of the clones; where checked against another copy, unresolved V genes explain under half of the gap, and the rest is unexplained. The V and J calls and clone size come from that table; D and trimming were worked out from the DNA. The sample table records over 200,000 clones; approximately 90% of these occur just once. In total, the top ten clones hold 0.55% to 0.75% of the sample.

On the study overall, not on this receptor specifically: Clinical and demographic metadata were provided uncurated, with the amount varying by source and participant.

The origin of this receptor is a man aged 40-50 years with acute or convalescent COVID-19. The sequence is built from TRBV6-5 and TRBJ2-3; 9 nucleotides in the junction match TRBD1. Source material: peripheral blood. The encoded CDR3 is CAVWTGALDTQYF. Read as DNA, the sequence is TGTGCAGTCTGGACAGGGGCATTAGATACGCAGTATTTT.